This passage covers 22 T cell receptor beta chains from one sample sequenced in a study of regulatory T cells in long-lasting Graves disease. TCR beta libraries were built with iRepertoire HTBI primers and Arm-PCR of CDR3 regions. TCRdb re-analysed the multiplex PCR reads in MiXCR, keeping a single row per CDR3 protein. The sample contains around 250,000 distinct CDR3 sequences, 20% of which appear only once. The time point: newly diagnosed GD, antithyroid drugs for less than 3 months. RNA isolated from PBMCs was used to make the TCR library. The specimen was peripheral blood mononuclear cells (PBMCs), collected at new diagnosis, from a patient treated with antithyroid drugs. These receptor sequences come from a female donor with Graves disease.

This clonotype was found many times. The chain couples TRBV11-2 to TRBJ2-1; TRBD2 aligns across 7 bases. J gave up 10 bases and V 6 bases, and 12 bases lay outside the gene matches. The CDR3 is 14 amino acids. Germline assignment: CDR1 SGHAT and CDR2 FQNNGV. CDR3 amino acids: CASSWSWGGDEQFF. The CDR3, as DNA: TGTGCCAGCAGTTGGAGCTGGGGGGGAGACGAGCAGTTCTTC.

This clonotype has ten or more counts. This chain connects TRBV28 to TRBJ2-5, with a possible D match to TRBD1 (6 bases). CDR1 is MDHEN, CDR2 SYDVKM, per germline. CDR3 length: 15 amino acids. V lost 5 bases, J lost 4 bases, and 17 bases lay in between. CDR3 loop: CASSEGGPWGETQYF. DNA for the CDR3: TGTGCCAGCAGTGAAGGGGGTCCCTGGGGAGAGACCCAGTACTTC.

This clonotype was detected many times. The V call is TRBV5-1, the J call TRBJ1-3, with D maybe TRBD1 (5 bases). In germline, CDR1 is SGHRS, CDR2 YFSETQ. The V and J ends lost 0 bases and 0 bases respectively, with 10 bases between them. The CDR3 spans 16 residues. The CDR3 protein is CASSLEGRSSGNTIYF. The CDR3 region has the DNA TGCGCCAGCAGCTTGGAGGGACGGTCCTCTGGAAACACCATATATTTT.

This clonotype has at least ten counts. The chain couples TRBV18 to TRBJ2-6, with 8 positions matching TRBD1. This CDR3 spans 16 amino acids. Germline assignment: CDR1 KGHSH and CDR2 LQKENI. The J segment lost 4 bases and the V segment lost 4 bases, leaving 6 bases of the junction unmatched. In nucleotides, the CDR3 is TGTGCCAGCTCACGGACAGGGTCTGGCGGGGCCAACGTCCTGACTTTC. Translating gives CASSRTGSGGANVLTF.

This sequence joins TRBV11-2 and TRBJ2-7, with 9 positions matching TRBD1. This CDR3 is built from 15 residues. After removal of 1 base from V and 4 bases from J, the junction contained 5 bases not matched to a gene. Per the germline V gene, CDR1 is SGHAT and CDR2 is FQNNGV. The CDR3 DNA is TGTGCCAGCAGCTTAGTACAGGGGGCTGGATACGAGCAGTACTTC. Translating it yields CASSLVQGAGYEQYF.

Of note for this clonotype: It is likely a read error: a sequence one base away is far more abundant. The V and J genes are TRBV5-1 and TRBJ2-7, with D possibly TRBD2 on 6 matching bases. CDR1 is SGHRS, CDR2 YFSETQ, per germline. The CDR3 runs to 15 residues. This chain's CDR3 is CASSQETSRGYEQYF. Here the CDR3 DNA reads TGTGCCAGCAGCCAAGAAACTAGCAGAGGATACGAGCAGTACTTC.

This CDR3 is CASRPSAGGNSPLHF. As DNA, the CDR3 is TGTGCCAGCAGACCTTCCGCGGGGGGGAATTCACCCCTCCACTTT. This chain uses TRBV6-1 with TRBJ1-6, with D perhaps TRBD1 (5 bases). The germline gives CDR1 MNHNS, CDR2 SASEGT. V lost 6 bases and J 7 bases, leaving 16 bases between the germline ends. CDR3 length equals 15 residues.

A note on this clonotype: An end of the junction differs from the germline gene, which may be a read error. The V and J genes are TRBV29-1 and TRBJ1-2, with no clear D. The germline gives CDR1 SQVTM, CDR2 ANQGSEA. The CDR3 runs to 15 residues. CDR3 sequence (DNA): TGCAGCGTTGAGGGTGGTTGGGATTTGGACTATGGCTGCACCTTC. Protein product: CSVEGGWDLDYGCTF.

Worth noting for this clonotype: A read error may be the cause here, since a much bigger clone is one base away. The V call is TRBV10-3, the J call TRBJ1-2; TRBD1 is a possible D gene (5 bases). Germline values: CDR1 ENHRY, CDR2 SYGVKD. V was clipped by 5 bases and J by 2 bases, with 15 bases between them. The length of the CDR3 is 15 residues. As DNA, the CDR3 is TGTGCCATCAGTTACATACGGGACCGCAACTATGGCTACACCTTC. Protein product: CAISYIRDRNYGYTF.

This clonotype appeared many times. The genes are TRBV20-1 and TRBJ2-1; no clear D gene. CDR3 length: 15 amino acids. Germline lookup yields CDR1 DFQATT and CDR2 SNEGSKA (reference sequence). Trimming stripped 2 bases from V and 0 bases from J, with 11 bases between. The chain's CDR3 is CSARKGRSSYNEQFF. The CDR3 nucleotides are TGCAGTGCTAGAAAGGGCAGAAGCTCCTACAATGAGCAGTTCTTC.

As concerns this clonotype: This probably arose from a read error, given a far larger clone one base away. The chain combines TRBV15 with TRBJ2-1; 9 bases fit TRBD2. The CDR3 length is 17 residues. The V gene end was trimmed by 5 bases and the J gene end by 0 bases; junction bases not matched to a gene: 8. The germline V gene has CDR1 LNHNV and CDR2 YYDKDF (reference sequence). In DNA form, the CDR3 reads TGTGCCACCAGCTTGGCACTAGCGGGTGGCTCCTACAATGAGCAGTTCTTC. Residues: CATSLALAGGSYNEQFF.

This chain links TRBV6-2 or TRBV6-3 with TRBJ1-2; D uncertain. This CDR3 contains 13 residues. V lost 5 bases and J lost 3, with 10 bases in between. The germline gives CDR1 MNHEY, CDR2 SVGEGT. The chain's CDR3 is CASSPTPYYGYTF. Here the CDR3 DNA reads TGTGCCAGCAGTCCGACACCTTACTATGGCTACACCTTC.

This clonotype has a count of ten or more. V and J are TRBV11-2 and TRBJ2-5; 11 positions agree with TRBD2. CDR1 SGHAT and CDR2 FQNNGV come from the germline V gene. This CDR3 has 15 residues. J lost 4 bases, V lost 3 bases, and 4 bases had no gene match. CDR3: CASSLVAGGGETQYF. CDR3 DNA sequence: TGTGCCAGCAGCTTGGTAGCGGGGGGGGGAGAGACCCAGTACTTC.

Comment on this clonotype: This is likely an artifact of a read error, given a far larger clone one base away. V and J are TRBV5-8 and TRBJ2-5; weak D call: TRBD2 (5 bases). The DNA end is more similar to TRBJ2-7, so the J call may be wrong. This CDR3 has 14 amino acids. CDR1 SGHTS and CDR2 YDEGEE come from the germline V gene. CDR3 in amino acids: CASSLRGGSYEQYF. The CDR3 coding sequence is TGTGCCAGCAGCTTGCGGGGTGGGTCCTACGAGCAGTACTTC.

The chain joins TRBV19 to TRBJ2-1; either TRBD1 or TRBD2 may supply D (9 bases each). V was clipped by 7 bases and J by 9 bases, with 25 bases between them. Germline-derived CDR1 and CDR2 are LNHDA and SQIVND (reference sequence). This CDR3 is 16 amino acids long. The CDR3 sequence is CASTVQGASGVSEQFF. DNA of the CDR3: TGTGCCAGTACCGTACAGGGGGCTAGCGGGGTGAGTGAGCAGTTCTTC.

For the CDR3, the DNA is TGTGCCAGCAGCCGTCGACAGGAGGGGCAAGAGACCCAGTACTTC. This gives the protein CASSRRQEGQETQYF. This sequence joins TRBV3-1 and TRBJ2-5; TRBD1 or TRBD2 may be the D gene (6 bases each). Germline V lookup: CDR1 LGHDT, CDR2 YNNKEL (reference sequence). This CDR3 region has 15 residues. V was shortened by 4 bases and J by 2 bases, with 14 bases between the two germline ends.

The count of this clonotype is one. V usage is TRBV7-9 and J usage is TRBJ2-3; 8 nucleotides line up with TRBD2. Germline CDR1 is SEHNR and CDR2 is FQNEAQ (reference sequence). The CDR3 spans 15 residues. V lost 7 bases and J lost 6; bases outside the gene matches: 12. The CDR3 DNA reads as TGTGCCAGCACCAGAGGTCGGGGGGGCCTGGATACGCAGTATTTT. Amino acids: CASTRGRGGLDTQYF.

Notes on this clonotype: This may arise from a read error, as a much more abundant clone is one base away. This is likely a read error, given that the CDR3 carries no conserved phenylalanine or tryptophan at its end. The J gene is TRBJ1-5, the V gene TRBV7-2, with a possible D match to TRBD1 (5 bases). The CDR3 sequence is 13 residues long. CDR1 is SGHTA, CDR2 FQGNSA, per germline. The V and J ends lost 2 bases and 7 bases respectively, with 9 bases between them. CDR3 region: CASSLWGDQPQHS. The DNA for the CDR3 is TGTGCCAGCAGCTTATGGGGGGACCAGCCCCAGCATTCT.

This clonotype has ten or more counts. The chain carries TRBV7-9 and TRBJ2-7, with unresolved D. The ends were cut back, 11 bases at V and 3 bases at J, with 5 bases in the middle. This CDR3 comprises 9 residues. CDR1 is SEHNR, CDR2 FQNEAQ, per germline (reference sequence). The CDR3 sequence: CAGYYEQYF. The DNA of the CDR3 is TGTGCCGGATACTACGAGCAGTACTTC.

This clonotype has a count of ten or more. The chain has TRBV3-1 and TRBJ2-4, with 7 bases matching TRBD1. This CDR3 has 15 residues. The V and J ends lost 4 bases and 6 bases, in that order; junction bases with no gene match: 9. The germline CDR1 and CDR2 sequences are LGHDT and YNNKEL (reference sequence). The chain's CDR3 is CASSRVRDSLNIQYF. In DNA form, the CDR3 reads TGTGCCAGCAGCCGAGTCCGGGACAGTCTAAACATTCAGTACTTC.

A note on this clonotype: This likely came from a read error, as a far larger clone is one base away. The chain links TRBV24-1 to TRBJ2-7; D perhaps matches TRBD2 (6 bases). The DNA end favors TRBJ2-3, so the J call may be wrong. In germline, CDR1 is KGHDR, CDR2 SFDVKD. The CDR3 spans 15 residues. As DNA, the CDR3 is TGTGCCACCAGTGATCCGGGAGCCGGCGCAGATACGCAGTATTTT. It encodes CATSDPGAGADTQYF.

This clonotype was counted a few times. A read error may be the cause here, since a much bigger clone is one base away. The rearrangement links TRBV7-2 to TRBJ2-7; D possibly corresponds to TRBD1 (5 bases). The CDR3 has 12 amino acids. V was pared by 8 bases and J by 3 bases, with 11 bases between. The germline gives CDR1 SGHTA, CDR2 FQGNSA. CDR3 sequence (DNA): TGTGCCAGCGAACGTAGGGGCTACGAGCAGTACTTC. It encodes CASERRGYEQYF.